A selection of T cell receptor beta chains follows, all from one sample in a study of cytomegalovirus exposure and HLA in healthy donors. Measured with immunoSEQ multiplex PCR; TCRdb has only the in-frame clones, and not every one. The repertoire consists of nearly 200,000 clones, with over 60% occurring once and the leading ten covering around 2.2%. Input material: PBMCs. The source is a young woman in good health and CMV-seropositive. CDR3s include the opening cysteine and the closing phenylalanine or tryptophan. Fields, in order: D gene, clone size, V gene, J gene, CDR3 DNA, CDR3 protein. D genes are given only for firm matches. The listing skips clone size in some rows; elsewhere it reads once, few, many or a size class.

D gene: TRBD1; clone size: NA; V gene: TRBV5-6; J gene: TRBJ2-6; CDR3 DNA: TGTGCCAGCGTAAACAGGGGGGCTGGGGCCAACGTCCTGACTTTC; CDR3 protein: CASVNRGAGANVLTF
D gene: TRBD2; clone size: NA; V gene: TRBV2; J gene: TRBJ2-5; CDR3 DNA: TGTGCCAGCAGTACCGGGATAGCGGGGGGAGAAGAGACCCAGTACTTC; CDR3 protein: CASSTGIAGGEETQYF
D gene: NA; clone size: NA; V gene: TRBV4-1; J gene: TRBJ1-3; CDR3 DNA: TGCGCCAGCAGCCAATATTACCTATGCGTGGATTTT; CDR3 protein: CASSQYYLCVDF
D gene: NA; clone size: NA; V gene: TRBV2; J gene: TRBJ1-5; CDR3 DNA: TGTGCCAGCAAAGGGGAAGGGGGTCAGCCCCAGCATTTT; CDR3 protein: CASKGEGGQPQHF
D gene: TRBD1; clone size: NA; V gene: TRBV6-6; J gene: TRBJ1-5; CDR3 DNA: TGTGCCAGCAGTTATAAGACAGGGAATACTCAGCCCCAGCATTTT; CDR3 protein: CASSYKTGNTQPQHF
D gene: TRBD1; clone size: NA; V gene: TRBV4-1; J gene: TRBJ1-5; CDR3 DNA: TGCGCCAGCAGCCAGCCGGGACAGGGCAATCAGCCCCAGCATTTT; CDR3 protein: CASSQPGQGNQPQHF
D gene: TRBD1; clone size: NA; V gene: TRBV6-1; J gene: TRBJ1-3; CDR3 DNA: TGTGCCAGCAGTAGTCAAGGGGGCGCTGGAAACACCATATATTTT; CDR3 protein: CASSSQGGAGNTIYF
D gene: NA; clone size: NA; V gene: TRBV19; J gene: TRBJ2-7; CDR3 DNA: TGTGCCAGTAGCCGTAGCGACACGGGCTCCTACGAGCAGTACTTC; CDR3 protein: CASSRSDTGSYEQYF
D gene: TRBD2; clone size: NA; V gene: TRBV2; J gene: TRBJ2-7; CDR3 DNA: TGTGCCAGCAACGGAGGCGGGAGAGCCTCCGAGCAGTACTTC; CDR3 protein: CASNGGGRASEQYF
D gene: TRBD1; clone size: NA; V gene: TRBV11-3; J gene: TRBJ2-2; CDR3 DNA: TGTGCCAGCAGCTTAACAGGGGTGACCGGGGAGCTGTTTTTT; CDR3 protein: CASSLTGVTGELFF
D gene: NA; clone size: NA; V gene: TRBV11-3; J gene: TRBJ1-1; CDR3 DNA: TGTGCCAGCAGCTTTCAGGAGAACACTGAAGCTTTCTTT; CDR3 protein: CASSFQENTEAFF
D gene: TRBD1; clone size: NA; V gene: TRBV10-3; J gene: TRBJ1-1; CDR3 DNA: TGTGCCATCAGACCGGGACAGGTCACTGAAGCTTTCTTT; CDR3 protein: CAIRPGQVTEAFF
D gene: NA; clone size: NA; V gene: TRBV5-1; J gene: TRBJ1-3; CDR3 DNA: TGCGCCAGCAGCCCCGGGGTACGCGGGGACACCATATATTTT; CDR3 protein: CASSPGVRGDTIYF
D gene: NA; clone size: NA; V gene: TRBV4-2; J gene: TRBJ2-7; CDR3 DNA: TGTGCCAGCAGCCAAGACAGTCAACTCACAGCCTACGAGCAGTACTTC; CDR3 protein: CASSQDSQLTAYEQYF
D gene: NA; clone size: NA; V gene: TRBV28; J gene: TRBJ2-5; CDR3 DNA: TGTGCGGCCCAGGGTAGTCTGTCGAAGTTGGAGACCCAGTACTTC; CDR3 protein: CAAQGSLSKLETQYF
D gene: TRBD1; clone size: NA; V gene: TRBV2; J gene: TRBJ1-2; CDR3 DNA: TGTGCCAGCAGTGAAGCAGGGGGCTGGAGTGGCTACACCTTC; CDR3 protein: CASSEAGGWSGYTF
D gene: NA; clone size: NA; V gene: TRBV6-5; J gene: TRBJ1-5; CDR3 DNA: TGTGCCAGCAGTTACACGGGGGGCCGAGATCAGCCCCAGCATTTT; CDR3 protein: CASSYTGGRDQPQHF
D gene: TRBD2; clone size: once; V gene: TRBV19; J gene: TRBJ2-7; CDR3 DNA: TGTGCCAGTAGTCAACTAGCGCTCCACGAGCAGTACTTC; CDR3 protein: CASSQLALHEQYF
D gene: NA; clone size: NA; V gene: TRBV9; J gene: TRBJ1-5; CDR3 DNA: TGTGCCAGCAGCGACCAGGCCCATAGCAATCAGCCCCAGCATTTT; CDR3 protein: CASSDQAHSNQPQHF
D gene: NA; clone size: few; V gene: TRBV18; J gene: TRBJ1-5; CDR3 DNA: TGTGCCAGCTCACCGCTAGCCAGGGGTCAGCCCCAGCATTTT; CDR3 protein: CASSPLARGQPQHF
D gene: TRBD1; clone size: NA; V gene: TRBV4-2; J gene: TRBJ1-4; CDR3 DNA: TGTGCCAGCAGCCAGCCGACAGGGGGGAATGAAAAACTGTTTTTT; CDR3 protein: CASSQPTGGNEKLFF
D gene: NA; clone size: NA; V gene: TRBV4-3; J gene: TRBJ1-2; CDR3 DNA: TGCGCCAGCAGCCAAGCCCCCTTGACGGGAAACTATGGCTACACCTTC; CDR3 protein: CASSQAPLTGNYGYTF